Following are 20 T cell receptor beta chains from one sample sequenced in a study of CD8 T cells in Susac syndrome (dated by TCRdb to 2018 to 2020). Receptor amplification or capture employed the immunoSEQ multiplex PCR assay. RNA was extracted using the RNeasy kit, and roughly 0.5 to 1 microgram was reverse transcribed with random hexamers. TCRdb trimmed public reads at Q25 via fastp, called clones via MiXCR and kept in-frame beta chains. Each record represents a unique CDR3 protein, reported with the most common genes and DNA among its rows. The table for this sample lists fewer than 200,000 distinct CDR3 sequences; less than 95% of them were counted only once. 0.08% to 0.11% of the sample is in the top ten clones. The material sequenced was CD4+ T cells from PBMCs. These receptors originate from a human donor in good health.

The gene calls are TRBV6-5 and TRBJ2-7; D is uncertain. Germline V gene lookup returns CDR1 MNHEY and CDR2 SVGAGI. The V end was cut by 6 bases, the J end by 2 bases, with 5 bases between. CDR3 length: 11 residues. DNA for the CDR3: TGTGCCAGCAGCGGACCCTACGAGCAGTACTTC. This gives the protein CASSGPYEQYF.

In its sample, this clonotype was seen once. The rearrangement joins TRBV20-1 to TRBJ1-2, with D maybe TRBD1 (6 bases). The ends were cut back, 4 bases at V and 5 bases at J, with 11 bases in the middle. The CDR3 has 12 residues. The V gene's germline CDR1 is DFQATT and CDR2 SNEGSKA (reference sequence). The CDR3 DNA follows: TGCAGTGCTATAACAGGGACGTATGGCTACACCTTC. Its protein is CSAITGTYGYTF.

The rearrangement joins TRBV7-2 to TRBJ2-2; D unclear. This CDR3 has 15 amino acids. Germline V gene sequence: CDR1 SGHTA, CDR2 FQGNSA. V was cut by 1 base and J by 0 bases, with 6 bases left in between. Written as DNA, the CDR3 is TGTGCCAGCAGCTTAGTTCACACGAACACCGGGGAGCTGTTTTTT. The encoded protein is CASSLVHTNTGELFF.

This chain joins TRBV19 and TRBJ2-1; 7 nucleotides align to TRBD1. Losses at the gene ends were 3 bases for V and 2 bases for J; bases not matched to a gene: 1. From germline, CDR1 is LNHDA and CDR2 SQIVND (reference sequence). This CDR3 has 14 amino acids. The CDR3 sequence: CASSIGTAYNEQFF. Here the CDR3 DNA reads TGTGCCAGTAGTATCGGGACAGCCTACAATGAGCAGTTCTTC.

The chain has TRBV2 and TRBJ2-1; 7 bases line up with TRBD1. The V segment lost 7 bases and the J segment 0 bases; nucleotides outside the gene matches: 6. Germline CDR1 reads SNHLY; CDR2 reads FYNNEI. This CDR3 is built from 15 residues. The CDR3 is CASIGQDSSYNEQFF. For the CDR3, the DNA is TGTGCCAGCATAGGACAGGATAGCTCCTACAATGAGCAGTTCTTC. Variable domain in full (rest from reference TRBV2 and TRBJ2-1): EPEVTQTPSHQVTQMGQEVILRCVPISNHLYFYWYRQILGQKVEFLVSFYNNEISEKSEIFDDQFSVERPDGSNFTLKIRSTKLEDSAMYFCASIGQDSSYNEQFFGPGTRLTVL.

This sequence joins TRBV5-1 and TRBJ2-2, with a weak D call TRBD2 (5 bases). The CDR3 is 14 residues long. CDR1 SGHRS and CDR2 YFSETQ come from the germline V gene. V gave up 0 bases and J gave up 13 bases, with 16 bases separating them. In DNA, the CDR3 is TGCGCCAGCAGCTTGGAATTGTCAGGAGGTGGGCTGTTTTTT. It specifies CASSLELSGGGLFF.

The V gene is TRBV28, the J gene TRBJ2-1; 8 nucleotides match TRBD2. The CDR3 totals 13 residues. Losses at the gene ends were 7 bases for V and 8 bases for J; bases not matched to a gene: 7. Looked up from germline, CDR1 is MDHEN and CDR2 is SYDVKM. DNA of the CDR3: TGTGCCAGCAACAGCGGGAGCGTCGATGAGCAGTTCTTC. Its protein product is CASNSGSVDEQFF.

This clonotype was seen once. The V and J genes are TRBV12-3 or TRBV12-4 and TRBJ2-7; 8 positions match TRBD1. The CDR3 is 14 residues long. J lost 3 bases, V lost 4 bases, and 5 bases had no gene match. In nucleotides, the CDR3 is TGTGCCAGCAGTTCCGGACAGGGCTTCTACGAGCAGTACTTC. This codes for CASSSGQGFYEQYF.

This chain joins TRBV29-1 and TRBJ2-7; D possibly corresponds to TRBD2 (5 bases). The V gene's germline CDR1 is SQVTM and CDR2 ANQGSEA. Trimming removed 3 bases from V and 2 bases from J, with 8 bases in between. This CDR3 is built from 12 residues. The CDR3 DNA follows: TGCAGCGTTGACGAGGGAACCTACGAGCAGTACTTC. Protein sequence: CSVDEGTYEQYF.

The rearrangement joins TRBV7-2 to TRBJ2-5; TRBD2 matches 14 bases. Germline V gives CDR1 SGHTA, CDR2 FQGNSA. There are 16 residues in the CDR3. Germline trimming cut 3 bases from V and 2 bases from J; bases unmatched to any gene: 2. The CDR3 region is CASSLGTSGSQETQYF. For the CDR3, the DNA is TGTGCCAGCAGCTTGGGGACTAGCGGGAGTCAAGAGACCCAGTACTTC.

The rearrangement uses TRBV9 and TRBJ2-1, with D maybe TRBD2 (6 bases). The length of the CDR3 is 14 residues. The germline CDR1 and CDR2 sequences are SGDLS and YYNGEE. V shed 2 bases and J shed 5 bases, with 11 bases lying between them. This CDR3 is CASSVGGSDNEQFF. The CDR3 nucleotides read TGTGCCAGCAGCGTCGGGGGATCGGACAATGAGCAGTTCTTC.

V and J are TRBV7-3 and TRBJ2-3; D is tentatively TRBD1 or TRBD2 (6 bases each). V lost 5 bases to trimming and J lost 7 bases, with 13 bases between them. The CDR3 length is 13 residues. Per germline, CDR1 SGHTA and CDR2 FQGTGA. CDR3: CASSQEGGNTQYF. Written as DNA, the CDR3 is TGTGCCAGCAGCCAAGAGGGGGGAAATACGCAGTATTTT. The full variable domain, in which reference TRBV7-3 and TRBJ2-3 provide the parts outside the CDR3, is GAGVSQTPSNKVTEKGKYVELRCDPISGHTALYWYRQSLGQGPEFLIYFQGTGAADDSGLPNDRFFAVRPEGSVSTLKIQRTERGDSAVYLCASSQEGGNTQYFGPGTRLTVL.

This clonotype was recorded once. The gene calls are TRBV7-3 and TRBJ2-6; a weak D match, TRBD2 (5 bases). The CDR3 contains 15 residues. Germline CDR1 SGHTA, CDR2 FQGTGA. V lost 0 bases and J 4 bases, leaving 7 bases between the germline ends. The CDR3 reads CASSLTSGGANVLTF. The CDR3 DNA reads TGTGCCAGCAGCTTAACCTCGGGAGGGGCCAACGTCCTGACTTTC.

The V gene is TRBV30, the J gene TRBJ2-5; tentative D call: TRBD2 (5 bases). Trimming pared 0 bases from V and 9 bases from J, leaving 17 bases between. Per the germline V gene, CDR1 is GTSNPN and CDR2 is SVGIG (reference sequence). This CDR3 has 14 residues. CDR3 in DNA: TGTGCCTGGAGTGTACTCGGGCAGCGGAGGTCCCAGTACTTC. Translating gives CAWSVLGQRRSQYF.

The chain carries TRBV20-1 and TRBJ2-3; D perhaps matches TRBD2 (5 bases). Trimming stripped 6 bases from V and 2 bases from J, with 15 bases between. Germline-derived CDR1 and CDR2 are DFQATT and SNEGSKA (reference sequence). The CDR3 is made up of 14 amino acids. This CDR3 is CSAKSALATDTQYF. CDR3 bases: TGCAGTGCAAAGAGCGCGCTAGCCACAGATACGCAGTATTTT.

V usage is TRBV25-1 and J usage is TRBJ2-3; D possibly corresponds to TRBD1 (6 bases). This CDR3 region has 15 residues. Trimming left V 3 bases short and J 1 base short, with 11 bases between. Germline V gene data show CDR1 as MGHDK and CDR2 as SYGVNS. This chain's CDR3 is CASSETGARTDTQYF. The CDR3, as DNA: TGTGCCAGCAGTGAGACAGGAGCTCGCACAGATACGCAGTATTTT.

Here the CDR3 reads CASSWTSGGFTDTQYF. CDR3 nucleotide sequence: TGTGCCAGCAGCTGGACTAGCGGCGGATTCACAGATACGCAGTATTTT. The chain has TRBV5-4 and TRBJ2-3, with 10 bases identical to TRBD2. Trimming removed 3 bases from V and 2 bases from J; junction bases left unmatched: 6. This CDR3 has 16 residues. Germline CDR1 SGHNT, CDR2 YYREEE (reference sequence).

The chain has TRBV9 and TRBJ2-1; tentatively, D is TRBD1 (6 bases). The length of the CDR3 is 17 residues. Per germline, CDR1 SGDLS and CDR2 YYNGEE. Trimming took off 0 bases at V and 0 bases at J, with 13 bases between the two ends. CDR3 coding DNA: TGTGCCAGCAGCGTAGATGTAGACAGGAGCTCCTACAATGAGCAGTTCTTC. This codes for CASSVDVDRSSYNEQFF.

This rearrangement joins TRBV29-1 to TRBJ2-5, with D maybe TRBD2 (6 bases). The CDR3 covers 13 residues. The V gene's germline CDR1 is SQVTM and CDR2 ANQGSEA. Between the trimmed V and J ends, which lost 5 bases and 5 bases, there was a span of 15 bases. CDR3 nucleotides: TGCAGCGTTTTGGGGGGTCGGGATGAGACCCAGTACTTC. This encodes CSVLGGRDETQYF. Full variable domain (outside the CDR3, taken from reference TRBV29-1 and TRBJ2-5): SAVISQKPSRDICQRGTSLTIQCQVDSQVTMMFWYRQQPGQSLTLIATANQGSEATYESGFVIDKFPISRPNLTFSTLTVSNMSPEDSSIYLCSVLGGRDETQYFGPGTRLLVL.

This clonotype came up once. This rearrangement joins TRBV20-1 to TRBJ1-1, with unresolved D. The CDR3 runs 11 residues. Trimming took off 6 bases at V and 7 bases at J, with 12 bases between the two ends. Germline V CDR1 and CDR2: DFQATT, SNEGSKA (reference sequence). CDR3 in DNA: TGCAGTGCCGACGAAGACTTTGAAGCTTTCTTT. Its protein product is CSADEDFEAFF.